Shown below are 9 T cell receptor beta chains from a single sample sequenced in a study of a mutant IDH1 vaccine in newly diagnosed glioma. Antigens of these TCRs are unknown. Time point reported: week 11, during vaccination. Vaccination used 300 ug of mutant IDH1 20-mer peptide per dose, with topical imiquimod. Assay used: immunoSEQ multiplex PCR; TCRdb lists only in-frame clones, some missing. The data show approximately 40,000 clones, around 84% seen once. Sequencing was performed on PBMCs, taken from a glioma patient whose treatment included an IDH1 peptide vaccine. The receptors stem from a man aged 40-55 years with glioma.

The chain employs TRBV7-2 and TRBJ2-1, with D maybe TRBD2 (7 bases). Trimming took 9 bases from V and 7 from J, leaving 19 bases between them. CDR3 length: 14 amino acids. Germline CDR1 reads SGHTA; CDR2 reads FQGNSA. Here the CDR3 DNA reads TGTGCCAGTACCGGATGGGGGGGCAGTAATGAGCAGTTCTTC. It yields the protein CASTGWGGSNEQFF.

This chain links TRBV15 with TRBJ2-7; 10 bases align to TRBD1. The germline CDR1 and CDR2 sequences are LNHNV and YYDKDF (reference sequence). CDR3 length: 14 residues. Losses at the gene ends were 4 bases for V and 4 bases for J; bases not matched to a gene: 4. In nucleotides, the CDR3 is TGTGCCACCAGCACCCGGGACAGGGGATACGAGCAGTACTTC. This translates into CATSTRDRGYEQYF. Together with reference TRBV15 and TRBJ2-7, the CDR3 gives the full variable domain: DAMVIQNPRYQVTQFGKPVTLSCSQTLNHNVMYWYQQKSSQAPKLLFHYYDKDFNNEADTPDNFQSRRPNTSFCFLDIRSPGLGDTAMYLCATSTRDRGYEQYFGPGTRLTVT.

This chain uses TRBV9 with TRBJ2-1; 8 nucleotides match TRBD2. The V gene end was trimmed by 3 bases and the J gene end by 7 bases; junction bases not matched to a gene: 9. The CDR3 is 15 amino acids. Germline V CDR1 and CDR2: SGDLS, YYNGEE. The CDR3 nucleotides are TGTGCCAGCAGCGCCGTGGGACTAGGGGGGAATGAGCAGTTCTTC. This translates into CASSAVGLGGNEQFF.

CDR3 sequence (DNA): TGCAGCGTTGAGTCGGGGTCCGGAGATACGCAGTATTTT. This codes for CSVESGSGDTQYF. The chain links TRBV29-1 to TRBJ2-3, with a possible D match to TRBD2 (5 bases). The germline V and J ends were trimmed by 3 bases and 5 bases, with 12 bases remaining between them. In germline, CDR1 is SQVTM, CDR2 ANQGSEA. This CDR3 spans 13 amino acids.

V gene TRBV7-6 combines with J gene TRBJ2-7; tentative D call: TRBD1 (5 bases). CDR1 and CDR2 from the germline V gene are SGHVS and FNYEAQ. V lost 4 bases and J lost 5, with 18 bases in between. This CDR3 contains 15 residues. CDR3 bases: TGTGCCAGCAGCTACCGACTGGGGCGAGGCGACGAGCAGTACTTC. Its protein is CASSYRLGRGDEQYF.

This clone was seen only once. The chain links TRBV5-4 to TRBJ1-5; no definite D call. Germline V gives CDR1 SGHNT, CDR2 YYREEE (reference sequence). The CDR3 sequence is 15 residues long. The ends were cut back, 4 bases at V and 6 bases at J, with 17 bases in the middle. The CDR3 protein is CASSRYGVSGQPQHF. Here the CDR3 DNA reads TGTGCCAGCAGCCGCTACGGGGTTTCTGGTCAGCCCCAGCATTTT.

CDR3 in amino acids: CASSPPVGSGRHEQYF. As DNA, the CDR3 is TGTGCCAGCTCACCTCCCGTGGGGAGCGGGAGGCACGAGCAGTACTTC. V gene TRBV18 combines with J gene TRBJ2-7; TRBD2 aligns across 9 bases. Germline loops: CDR1 KGHSH, CDR2 LQKENI. V was clipped by 3 bases and J by 5 bases; unmatched bases: 11. The CDR3 is 16 amino acids.

By proportion, this clone is medium-sized. The chain employs TRBV7-3 and TRBJ2-5, with D perhaps given as TRBD1 or TRBD2 (5 bases each). V lost 4 bases, J lost 5 bases, and 11 bases lay in between. Germline V lookup: CDR1 SGHTA, CDR2 FQGTGA. The CDR3 extends over 13 amino acids. CDR3 DNA: TGTGCCAGCAGCTCTGGGACCGGGGAGACCCAGTACTTC. Encoded protein: CASSSGTGETQYF. The full variable domain, its missing parts supplied by reference TRBV7-3 and TRBJ2-5, is GAGVSQTPSNKVTEKGKYVELRCDPISGHTALYWYRQSLGQGPEFLIYFQGTGAADDSGLPNDRFFAVRPEGSVSTLKIQRTERGDSAVYLCASSSGTGETQYFGPGTRLLVL.

The chain carries TRBV7-2 and TRBJ2-3; D is perhaps TRBD1 or TRBD2 (5 bases each). Germline V gene data show CDR1 as SGHTA and CDR2 as FQGNSA. The CDR3 has 15 residues. The V and J ends lost 1 base and 5 bases respectively, with 13 bases between them. As DNA, the CDR3 is TGTGCCAGCAGCTTAGACGGGGCTCGTGTAGATACGCAGTATTTT. This codes for CASSLDGARVDTQYF.